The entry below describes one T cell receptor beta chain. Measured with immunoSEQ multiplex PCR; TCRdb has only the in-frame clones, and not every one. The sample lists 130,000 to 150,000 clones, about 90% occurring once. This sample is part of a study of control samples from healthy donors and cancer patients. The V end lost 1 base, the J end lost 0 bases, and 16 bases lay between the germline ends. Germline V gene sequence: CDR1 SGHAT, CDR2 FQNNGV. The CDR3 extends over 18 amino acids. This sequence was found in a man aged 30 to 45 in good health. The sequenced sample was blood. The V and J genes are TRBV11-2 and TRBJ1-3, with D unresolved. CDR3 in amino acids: CASSLGFGRTSSGNTIYF. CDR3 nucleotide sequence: TGTGCCAGCAGCTTAGGGTTCGGGCGAACCTCCTCTGGAAACACCATATATTTT.